This note documents a single TCR beta chain sequence. The data belong to a study of blood T cell repertoires in COVID-19. With 0 bases removed from V and 0 bases from J, the gap between germline ends came to 15 bases. The CDR3 is 18 residues long. Germline V gene sequence: CDR1 SGHTA, CDR2 FQGNSA. As handled by the study authors: Amplification from reference gene primers served as the basis for estimated nucleated cell counts. Some clones are missing from TCRdb's copy, which holds only in-frame ones; the method was immunoSEQ multiplex PCR. V and J calls and clone size are given by that table; D and trimming were obtained from the DNA. This sample has a few hundred thousand clones, with over 75% found just once. Adults between about 18 and 89 years of age took part from approximately 24 US areas.

Sample: PBMCs or T cells enriched from blood (not recorded which). This chain joins TRBV7-2 and TRBJ1-3; D is ambiguous. The TCR sequence derives from a man aged 40-50 years in a cohort exposed to, infected with or recovered from COVID-19 (not recorded which). CDR3 loop: CASSLAGWPGSSGNTIYF. The DNA of the CDR3 is TGTGCCAGCAGCTTAGCGGGATGGCCCGGGAGCTCTGGAAACACCATATATTTT.